This T cell receptor (beta chain) was obtained from a study of cytomegalovirus exposure and HLA in healthy donors. Overall study results and limits: Common viral pathogens were later found to be apparently linked to several of the most significant clusters. Usually a TCR sequence was rare, but some public TCRs were found in many donors.

The sample holds one count of this clone. Antigen: not known. Primers included in the PCR were 60 Vbeta and 13 Jbeta primers. Libraries were prepared by immunoSEQ multiplex PCR; TCRdb keeps only in-frame clonotypes and omits some of them. The data show 250,000 to 350,000 clones, with 86% seen just once and roughly 4% held by the top ten. The CDR3 has 16 residues. V gave up 3 bases and J gave up 7 bases; unmatched junction bases: 11. CDR1 is LNHDA and CDR2 is SQIVND in the germline V gene (reference sequence). This TCR was recovered from a man aged 35-49 years in good health and CMV-seropositive. The chain carries TRBV19 and TRBJ2-2, with 7 bases fitting TRBD1. The sample comprised PBMCs. The CDR3 region is CASSIQFTGVNGELFF. DNA of the CDR3: TGTGCCAGTAGTATCCAATTCACAGGGGTCAACGGGGAGCTGTTTTTT.